This T cell receptor beta chain is drawn from a study of blood T cells in healthy people across ages. Overall study findings and caveats: In long-lived donors, naive CD4+ cell counts and diversity exceeded those of aged donors.

As regards this clonotype: What it binds is unknown.

Each of the donors had roughly 9.7 milliliters of peripheral blood drawn into EDTA-treated Vacutainer tubes. Each sample gave at least 7 million isolated PBMCs. In germline, CDR1 is MNHNS, CDR2 SASEGT. The J segment lost 1 base and the V segment lost 6 bases, leaving 10 bases of the junction unmatched. The CDR3 is 17 amino acids. With a J-beta primer mix and a sample-barcoded 5' primer, a second PCR ran roughly 6 to 12 cycles. All cDNA molecules were each tagged by a template-switch adaptor with 12 random nucleotides. TCRdb redid the calling of the 5' RACE reads with MiXCR, one entry per CDR3 protein. The table records hundreds of thousands of distinct CDR3 sequences, about 50% of them present only once.

The clonotype comes from a woman older than 75 in good health. The J gene is TRBJ2-3, the V gene TRBV6-1, with TRBD2 matching 10 bases. The source material was blood. The CDR3 sequence: CASRRTTSGIGTDTQYF. The CDR3 bases are TGTGCCAGCAGGCGTACTACTAGCGGGATTGGCACAGATACGCAGTATTTT.